This T cell receptor beta chain was identified during a study of a mutant IDH1 vaccine in newly diagnosed glioma. Study at large: Patients had eight vaccinations, in weeks 1, 3, 5, 7, 11, 15, 19 and 23. Standard pretreatment was either radiotherapy, temozolomide, or, for most, radiochemotherapy with temozolomide. Whole-study findings and limits: Roughly 92% of patients showed vaccine-induced immune responses across multiple MHC alleles.

With regard to this clone: What it binds is unknown.

Assay: immunoSEQ multiplex PCR; the TCRdb copy retains only in-frame clones and omits some. The sample holds under 150,000 clones, roughly 90% seen once. Looked up from germline, CDR1 is SGHTA and CDR2 is FQGTGA. V lost 0 bases and J 2 bases, leaving 7 bases between the germline ends. This CDR3 has 14 amino acids. Indicated time point: week 11, during vaccination. A single vaccine dose contained 300 ug of mutant IDH1 20-mer peptide, and topical imiquimod was used with it. Each of the donors came in with new WHO grade 3 or 4 astrocytomas that were IDH1-mutant and ATRX-lost. The TCR originated in a woman aged 45-59 years with glioma. The source material was PBMCs, sampled from a glioma patient whose treatment included an IDH1 peptide vaccine. V gene TRBV7-3 combines with J gene TRBJ2-5; D gene uncertain. In DNA form, the CDR3 reads TGTGCCAGCAGCTTAACTGGAGTTCAAGAGACCCAGTACTTC. This sequence encodes CASSLTGVQETQYF.